These 14 T cell receptor beta chains share one sample of origin, sequenced in a study of beta chain features in type 1 diabetes. Broader study findings: When Type 1 diabetes patients were examined, their TCRB CDR3s proved moderately but significantly shorter in all four CD4+ subsets.

Every isolated RNA sample was fully reverse transcribed, so sequencing captured expressed TCRB transcripts. Assay: immunoSEQ multiplex PCR; the TCRdb copy retains only in-frame clones and omits some. Found here are about 270,000 clones, 14% of them singletons; the top ten hold over 0.015%. No antigen is known for these receptors. The sequenced sample was naive CD4+ T cells from blood. The origin of the receptors is a man under 40 with type 1 diabetes.

The rearrangement joins TRBV29-1 to TRBJ1-1; 10 bases agree with TRBD1. This CDR3 is built from 14 residues. V was clipped by 6 bases and J by 10 bases; unmatched bases: 14. CDR1 and CDR2 (germline): SQVTM, ANQGSEA. CDR3 loop: CSVEKSGQGGGAFF. Here the CDR3 DNA reads TGCAGCGTGGAAAAATCTGGACAGGGGGGGGGAGCTTTCTTT.

This clone was seen more than once but under ten times. The chain employs TRBV29-1 and TRBJ2-5, with D perhaps TRBD2 (6 bases). The CDR3 loop spans 14 amino acids. Trimming stripped 7 bases from V and 0 bases from J, with 15 bases between. Germline CDR1 is SQVTM and CDR2 is ANQGSEA. The CDR3 region is CSDSRGRHQETQYF. CDR3 in DNA: TGCAGCGATTCGCGGGGACGCCACCAAGAGACCCAGTACTTC. Full variable domain (rest looked up from reference TRBV29-1 and TRBJ2-5): SAVISQKPSRDICQRGTSLTIQCQVDSQVTMMFWYRQQPGQSLTLIATANQGSEATYESGFVIDKFPISRPNLTFSTLTVSNMSPEDSSIYLCSDSRGRHQETQYFGPGTRLLVL.

The genes are TRBV7-9 and TRBJ1-2, with TRBD1 matching 12 bases. Per the germline V gene, CDR1 is SEHNR and CDR2 is FQNEAQ (reference sequence). V lost 5 bases and J lost 6; bases outside the gene matches: 4. This CDR3 is built from 14 residues. The CDR3 here is CASSPGTGGDGYTF. The CDR3 nucleotides are TGTGCCAGCAGCCCCGGGACAGGGGGCGATGGCTACACCTTC.

This clone turned up a few times. This sequence joins TRBV9 and TRBJ1-4; D call uncertain. This CDR3 is built from 13 residues. Trimming shortened V by 3 bases and J by 6 bases, and 9 bases separated the two germline ends. Germline V gene lookup returns CDR1 SGDLS and CDR2 YYNGEE. CDR3 amino acids: CASSELEDEKLFF. CDR3 bases: TGTGCCAGCAGCGAGTTGGAGGATGAAAAACTGTTTTTT.

A few counts support this clone. The DNA for the CDR3 is TGTGCCAGCAGCCAAACATTGAACACTGAAGCTTTCTTT. It yields the protein CASSQTLNTEAFF. This chain uses TRBV7-3 with TRBJ1-1; no clear D gene. This CDR3 is built from 13 residues. Germline V CDR1 and CDR2: SGHTA, FQGTGA. Trimming removed 5 bases from V and 0 bases from J, with 7 bases in between. Filled out from reference TRBV7-3 and TRBJ1-1, the complete variable domain reads GAGVSQTPSNKVTEKGKYVELRCDPISGHTALYWYRQSLGQGPEFLIYFQGTGAADDSGLPNDRFFAVRPEGSVSTLKIQRTERGDSAVYLCASSQTLNTEAFFGQGTRLTVV.

A word on this clone: The identical CDR3 is also encoded by other nucleotide sequences in the sample. J is TRBJ2-7 and V is TRBV7-2; the match to TRBD2 covers 7 bases. Germline CDR1 is SGHTA and CDR2 is FQGNSA. With 0 bases clipped from V and 4 bases from J, the junction kept 0 bases outside the gene matches. The CDR3 consists of 13 residues. For the CDR3, the DNA is TGTGCCAGCAGCTTAGCGGGAGGGTACGAGCAGTACTTC. The encoded protein is CASSLAGGYEQYF.

The V gene is TRBV6-5, the J gene TRBJ2-7; TRBD1 is a possible D gene (5 bases). The V and J ends lost 0 bases and 1 base respectively, with 7 bases between them. Germline V gene sequence: CDR1 MNHEY, CDR2 SVGAGI. This CDR3 region has 14 residues. The CDR3 loop reads CASSYSGQSYEQYF. The CDR3 DNA sequence: TGTGCCAGCAGTTACTCGGGGCAATCCTACGAGCAGTACTTC.

The rearrangement links TRBV28 to TRBJ2-2; 11 nucleotides match TRBD2. Per germline, CDR1 MDHEN and CDR2 SYDVKM. Trimming at V came to 3 bases and at J to 7 bases, leaving 10 bases not matched to a gene. This CDR3 contains 17 residues. The CDR3 spells CASSFLDSGRAGGELFF. As DNA, the CDR3 is TGTGCCAGCAGTTTTCTCGATAGCGGGAGGGCTGGCGGGGAGCTGTTTTTT.

The chain uses TRBV15 and TRBJ2-1; 7 nucleotides line up with TRBD1. Losses at the gene ends were 2 bases for V and 8 bases for J; bases not matched to a gene: 12. The CDR3 length is 16 residues. Germline V gives CDR1 LNHNV, CDR2 YYDKDF (reference sequence). CDR3 residues: CATSRSDTITGDEQFF. DNA of the CDR3: TGTGCCACCAGCAGATCGGATACAATTACAGGGGATGAGCAGTTCTTC. Supplemented by reference TRBV15 and TRBJ2-1, the full variable domain reads DAMVIQNPRYQVTQFGKPVTLSCSQTLNHNVMYWYQQKSSQAPKLLFHYYDKDFNNEADTPDNFQSRRPNTSFCFLDIRSPGLGDTAMYLCATSRSDTITGDEQFFGPGTRLTVL.

The CDR3 bases are TGTGCCAGCAGCTTAGGACAGTACACCGGGGAGCTGTTTTTT. It codes for CASSLGQYTGELFF. V usage is TRBV11-3 and J usage is TRBJ2-2, with D perhaps TRBD1 (5 bases). The V gene's germline CDR1 is SGHNT and CDR2 YENEEA. There are 14 residues in the CDR3. The V end was cut by 1 base, the J end by 3 bases, with 6 bases between.

CDR3 DNA: TGTGCCCTTAGCAGCCAAGAGACCCAGTACTTC. The encoded protein is CALSSQETQYF. The chain has TRBV30 and TRBJ2-5, with D hard to call. Trimming left V 8 bases short and J 1 base short, with 8 bases between. CDR3 length equals 11 residues. Germline V gene sequence: CDR1 GTSNPN, CDR2 SVGIG (reference sequence).

In its sample, this clone was seen a few times. The chain recombines TRBV29-1 with TRBJ1-1; 9 nucleotides match TRBD1. The ends lost 6 bases at V and 4 bases at J; junction bases unmatched: 6. CDR1 and CDR2 from the germline V gene are SQVTM and ANQGSEA. CDR3 length equals 13 residues. The CDR3 bases are TGCAGCGTCCCCCGACAGGGGGGCACTGAAGCTTTCTTT. Translation: CSVPRQGGTEAFF.

The CDR3, as DNA: TGCGCCAGCAGCTTAAGACAGAAGACAGATACGCAGTATTTT. Amino acids: CASSLRQKTDTQYF. This rearrangement joins TRBV5-1 to TRBJ2-3; possible D gene TRBD1, 5 bases. V was pared by 2 bases and J by 3 bases, with 10 bases between. The CDR3 runs to 14 residues. In germline, CDR1 is SGHRS, CDR2 YFSETQ. Drawing the rest from reference TRBV5-1 and TRBJ2-3, the complete variable domain is KAGVTQTPRYLIKTRGQQVTLSCSPISGHRSVSWYQQTPGQGLQFLFEYFSETQRNKGNFPGRFSGRQFSNSRSEMNVSTLELGDSALYLCASSLRQKTDTQYFGPGTRLTVL.

The chain couples TRBV19 to TRBJ1-5; D unclear. V gave up 7 bases and J gave up 7 bases, with 17 bases separating them. There are 14 residues in the CDR3. Germline V gene data show CDR1 as LNHDA and CDR2 as SQIVND (reference sequence). CDR3: CASTDEGGRQPQHF. The CDR3 region has the DNA TGTGCCAGTACCGATGAGGGAGGGAGACAGCCCCAGCATTTT.